A single sample is the source of the 9 T cell receptor beta chains below, sequenced in a study of beta chain features in type 1 diabetes. Study-wide results and caveats: A moderate, significant TCRB CDR3 shortening appeared in type 1 diabetes across four CD4+ subsets.

These TCRs are of unknown antigen specificity. The authors reverse transcribed all of the isolated RNA, so sequencing captured expressed TCRB transcripts. Clones were read by immunoSEQ multiplex PCR, and TCRdb kept only the in-frame ones, dropping some. The sample records hundreds of thousands of clones, 10% to 15% being singletons. Source material: naive CD4+ T cells from blood. The origin of the receptors is a man aged 18 to 30 with type 1 diabetes.

The J gene is TRBJ1-1, the V gene TRBV2, with D perhaps TRBD1 (5 bases). Trimming removed 8 bases at V and 1 base at J, with 20 bases between. This CDR3 has 16 amino acids. Germline CDR1 is SNHLY and CDR2 is FYNNEI. CDR3 DNA: TGTGCCAGCCGATACGAGGCGGGACTCCAGAACACTGAAGCTTTCTTT. This sequence encodes CASRYEAGLQNTEAFF.

The chain joins TRBV6-1 to TRBJ2-3; 7 nucleotides line up with TRBD1. This CDR3 contains 13 residues. V lost 10 bases to trimming and J lost 6 bases; unmatched junction nucleotides: 10. Looked up from germline, CDR1 is MNHNS and CDR2 is SASEGT. The CDR3 DNA follows: TGTGCCACCCAGACAGGGAGTTCCGATACGCAGTATTTT. It yields the protein CATQTGSSDTQYF.

The chain carries TRBV7-3 and TRBJ1-6, with D perhaps matching TRBD1 (5 bases). The CDR3 contains 14 residues. CDR1 and CDR2 (germline): SGHTA, FQGTGA. V gave up 4 bases and J gave up 9 bases, with 13 bases separating them. CDR3 residues: CASSSGMRGSPLHF. CDR3 DNA sequence: TGTGCCAGCAGCTCAGGGATGCGGGGTTCACCCCTCCACTTT.

The genes are TRBV30 and TRBJ1-6; no clear D. Trimming left V 6 bases short and J 2 bases short, with 11 bases between. CDR1 GTSNPN and CDR2 SVGIG come from the germline V gene (reference sequence). The CDR3 is 14 residues long. The CDR3 DNA reads TGTGCCTGTAACTTGGAGGCCTATAATTCACCCCTCCACTTT. This translates into CACNLEAYNSPLHF.

J is TRBJ1-5 and V is TRBV28; possible D gene TRBD1, 6 bases. CDR1 and CDR2 from the germline V gene are MDHEN and SYDVKM. The V end lost 6 bases, the J end lost 3 bases, and 18 bases lay between the germline ends. The CDR3 is made up of 16 amino acids. CDR3 sequence (DNA): TGTGCCAGCAGAATATCGACAGGAGCACCCAATCAGCCCCAGCATTTT. Residues: CASRISTGAPNQPQHF.

This clone was counted only a few times. The chain couples TRBV11-2 to TRBJ2-3; D perhaps matches TRBD2 (7 bases). V lost 2 bases to trimming and J lost 5 bases, with 14 bases between them. The CDR3 is 15 residues long. In germline, CDR1 is SGHAT, CDR2 FQNNGV. This CDR3 is CASSLMGGPEDTQYF. CDR3 sequence (DNA): TGTGCCAGCAGCTTAATGGGGGGGCCTGAAGATACGCAGTATTTT.

The genes are TRBV5-4 and TRBJ2-5; 7 bases are a match to TRBD1. Germline loops: CDR1 SGHNT, CDR2 YYREEE (reference sequence). Unmatched junction bases numbered 3, after V lost 0 bases and J lost 4 bases. CDR3 size: 14 residues. CDR3 coding DNA: TGTGCCAGCAGCTTGGGCGCAGGGGGAGAGACCCAGTACTTC. This translates into CASSLGAGGETQYF.

In this sample, this clone turned up a few times. The genes are TRBV25-1 and TRBJ2-7; the D call may be TRBD1 or TRBD2 (5 bases each). This CDR3 has 15 residues. The V gene lost 5 bases and the J gene lost 5 bases, with 19 bases spanning the gap. Germline-derived CDR1 and CDR2 are MGHDK and SYGVNS. The CDR3 loop reads CASSPRGAVSHEQYF. Written as DNA, the CDR3 is TGTGCCAGCAGTCCACGGGGCGCGGTATCCCACGAGCAGTACTTC.

Regarding this clone: Other nucleotide sequences in the sample specify the same CDR3. V usage is TRBV9 and J usage is TRBJ2-3; D call uncertain. The germline V and J ends were trimmed by 2 bases and 6 bases, with 7 bases remaining between them. Per germline, CDR1 SGDLS and CDR2 YYNGEE. The CDR3 totals 12 residues. This CDR3 reads CASSVSLDTQYF. CDR3 DNA: TGTGCCAGCAGCGTTTCGTTGGATACGCAGTATTTT. Based on the CDR3 plus reference TRBV9 and TRBJ2-3, the full variable domain is DSGVTQTPKHLITATGQRVTLRCSPRSGDLSVYWYQQSLDQGLQFLIQYYNGEERAKGNILERFSAQQFPDLHSELNLSSLELGDSALYFCASSVSLDTQYFGPGTRLTVL.